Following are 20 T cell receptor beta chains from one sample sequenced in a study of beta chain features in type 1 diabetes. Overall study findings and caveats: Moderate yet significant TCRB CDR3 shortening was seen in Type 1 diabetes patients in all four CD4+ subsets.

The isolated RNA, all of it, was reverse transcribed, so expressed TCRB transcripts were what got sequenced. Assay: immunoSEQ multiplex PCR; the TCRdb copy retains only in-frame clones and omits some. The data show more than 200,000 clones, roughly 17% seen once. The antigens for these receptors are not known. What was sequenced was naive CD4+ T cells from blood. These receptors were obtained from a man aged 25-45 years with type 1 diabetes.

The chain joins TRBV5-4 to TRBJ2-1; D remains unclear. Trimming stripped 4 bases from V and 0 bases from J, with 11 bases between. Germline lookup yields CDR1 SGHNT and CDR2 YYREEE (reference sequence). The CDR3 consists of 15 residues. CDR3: CASSETSGSYNEQFF. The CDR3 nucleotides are TGTGCCAGCAGCGAAACCTCGGGCTCCTACAATGAGCAGTTCTTC.

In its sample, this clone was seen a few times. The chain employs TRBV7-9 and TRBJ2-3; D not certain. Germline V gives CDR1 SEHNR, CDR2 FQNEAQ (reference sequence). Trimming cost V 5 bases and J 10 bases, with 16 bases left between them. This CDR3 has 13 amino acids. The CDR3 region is CASSPDPSAAQYF. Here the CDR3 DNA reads TGTGCCAGCAGCCCCGATCCCAGTGCTGCGCAGTATTTT.

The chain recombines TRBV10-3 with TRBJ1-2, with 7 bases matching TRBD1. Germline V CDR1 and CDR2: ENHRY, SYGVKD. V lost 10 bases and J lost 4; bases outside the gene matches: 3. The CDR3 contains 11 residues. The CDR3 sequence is CATTGAYGYTF. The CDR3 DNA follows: TGTGCCACAACAGGGGCCTATGGCTACACCTTC.

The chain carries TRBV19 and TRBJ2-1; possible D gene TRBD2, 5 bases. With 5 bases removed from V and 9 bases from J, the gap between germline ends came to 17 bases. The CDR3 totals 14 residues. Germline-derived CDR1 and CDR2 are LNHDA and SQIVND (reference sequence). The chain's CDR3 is CASSETRGRREQFF. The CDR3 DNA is TGTGCCAGTAGTGAAACTAGAGGAAGACGTGAGCAGTTCTTC.

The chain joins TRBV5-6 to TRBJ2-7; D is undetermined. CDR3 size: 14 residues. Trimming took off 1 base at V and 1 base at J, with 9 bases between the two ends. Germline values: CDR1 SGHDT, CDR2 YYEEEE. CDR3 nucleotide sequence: TGTGCCAGCAGCTTGATGAGCCTTTCCTACGAGCAGTACTTC. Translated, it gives CASSLMSLSYEQYF.

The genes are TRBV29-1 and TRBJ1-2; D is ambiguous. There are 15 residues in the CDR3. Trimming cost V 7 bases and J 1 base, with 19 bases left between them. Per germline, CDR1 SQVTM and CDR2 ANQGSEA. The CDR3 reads CSAEAADLLNYGYTF. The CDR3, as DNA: TGCAGCGCCGAGGCAGCAGACCTCCTTAACTATGGCTACACCTTC.

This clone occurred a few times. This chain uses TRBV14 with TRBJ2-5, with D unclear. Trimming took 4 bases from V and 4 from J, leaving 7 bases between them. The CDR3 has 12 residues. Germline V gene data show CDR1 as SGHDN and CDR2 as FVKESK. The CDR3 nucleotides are TGTGCCAGCAGCCTCATACGAGAGACCCAGTACTTC. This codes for CASSLIRETQYF.

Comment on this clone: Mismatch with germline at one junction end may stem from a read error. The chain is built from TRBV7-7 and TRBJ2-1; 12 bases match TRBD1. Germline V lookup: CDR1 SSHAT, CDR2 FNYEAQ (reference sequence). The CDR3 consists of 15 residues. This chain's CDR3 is CASSLGQGAYNEQFF. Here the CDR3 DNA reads TGTGCTAGCAGCTTGGGACAGGGGGCTTACAATGAGCAGTTCTTC. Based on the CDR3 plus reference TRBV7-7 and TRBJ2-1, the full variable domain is GAGVSQSPRYKVTKRGQDVTLRCDPISSHATLYWYQQALGQGPEFLTYFNYEAQPDKSGLPSDRFSAERPEGSISTLTIQRTEQRDSAMYRCASSLGQGAYNEQFFGPGTRLTVL.

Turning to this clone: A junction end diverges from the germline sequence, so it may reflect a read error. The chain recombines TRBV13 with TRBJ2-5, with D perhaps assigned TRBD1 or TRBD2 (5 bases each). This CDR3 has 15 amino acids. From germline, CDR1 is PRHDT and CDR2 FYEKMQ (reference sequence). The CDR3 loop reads CASSLGEGIQETQYF. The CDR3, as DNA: TGTGCCAGCAGCCTAGGAGAGGGGATCCAAGAGACCCAGTACTTC.

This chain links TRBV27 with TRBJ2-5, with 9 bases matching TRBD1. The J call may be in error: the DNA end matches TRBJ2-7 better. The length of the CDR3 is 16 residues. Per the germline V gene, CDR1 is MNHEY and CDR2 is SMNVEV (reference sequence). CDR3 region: CASSLLPGTGSYEQYF. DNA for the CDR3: TGTGCCAGCAGTTTATTACCCGGGACAGGGTCCTACGAGCAGTACTTC.

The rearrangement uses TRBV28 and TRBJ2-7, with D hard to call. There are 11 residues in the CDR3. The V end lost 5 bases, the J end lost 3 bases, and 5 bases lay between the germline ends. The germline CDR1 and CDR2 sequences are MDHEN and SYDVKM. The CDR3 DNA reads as TGTGCCAGCAGTCTCTACTACGAGCAGTACTTC. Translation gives CASSLYYEQYF.

CDR3 DNA: TGTGCCAGCAGAGTCTCCAGGATGGGTGAGCAGTTCTTC. As protein: CASRVSRMGEQFF. The V and J genes are TRBV2 and TRBJ2-1; D remains unclear. This CDR3 is 13 amino acids long. V was clipped by 6 bases and J by 9 bases, with 15 bases between them. Per the germline V gene, CDR1 is SNHLY and CDR2 is FYNNEI.

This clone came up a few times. For the CDR3, the DNA is TGTGCCAGCACGGAAAAAAGCTACAATGAGCAGTTCTTC. This translates into CASTEKSYNEQFF. V usage is TRBV7-2 and J usage is TRBJ2-1; D call uncertain. CDR1 and CDR2 (germline): SGHTA, FQGNSA. This CDR3 spans 13 amino acids. V lost 7 bases to trimming and J lost 3 bases, with 10 bases between them. Together with reference TRBV7-2 and TRBJ2-1, the CDR3 gives the full variable domain: GAGVSQSPSNKVTEKGKDVELRCDPISGHTALYWYRQSLGQGLEFLIYFQGNSAPDKSGLPSDRFSAERTGGSVSTLTIQRTQQEDSAVYLCASTEKSYNEQFFGPGTRLTVL.

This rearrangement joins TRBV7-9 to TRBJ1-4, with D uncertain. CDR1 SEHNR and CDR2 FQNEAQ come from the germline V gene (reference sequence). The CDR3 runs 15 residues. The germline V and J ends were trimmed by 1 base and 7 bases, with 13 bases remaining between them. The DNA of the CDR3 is TGTGCCAGCAGCTTAGATGCAGGAGCTCGTGAAAAACTGTTTTTT. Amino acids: CASSLDAGAREKLFF.

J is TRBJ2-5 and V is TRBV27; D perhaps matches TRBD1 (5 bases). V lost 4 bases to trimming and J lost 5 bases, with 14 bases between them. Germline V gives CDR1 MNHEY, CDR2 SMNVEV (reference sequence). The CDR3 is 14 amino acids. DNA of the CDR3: TGTGCCAGCAGTTCCTCGGACATTCCGGAGACCCAGTACTTC. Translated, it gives CASSSSDIPETQYF.

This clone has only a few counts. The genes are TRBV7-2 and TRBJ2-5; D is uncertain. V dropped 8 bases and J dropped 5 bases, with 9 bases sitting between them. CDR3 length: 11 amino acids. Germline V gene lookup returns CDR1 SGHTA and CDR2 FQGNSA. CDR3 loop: CASGPGETQYF. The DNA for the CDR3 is TGTGCCAGCGGCCCTGGGGAGACCCAGTACTTC.

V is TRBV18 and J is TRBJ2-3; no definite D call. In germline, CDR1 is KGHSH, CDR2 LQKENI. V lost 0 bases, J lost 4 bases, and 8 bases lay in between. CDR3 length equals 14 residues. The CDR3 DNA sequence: TGTGCCAGCTCACCACCGGCAAGGGCAGATACGCAGTATTTT. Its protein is CASSPPARADTQYF.

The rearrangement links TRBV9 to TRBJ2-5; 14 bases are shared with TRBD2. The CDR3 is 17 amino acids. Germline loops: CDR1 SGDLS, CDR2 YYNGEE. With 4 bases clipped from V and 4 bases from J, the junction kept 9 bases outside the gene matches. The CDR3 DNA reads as TGTGCCAGCAGCCCGCAATCGGGACTAGCGGGAGTAGAGACCCAGTACTTC. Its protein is CASSPQSGLAGVETQYF.

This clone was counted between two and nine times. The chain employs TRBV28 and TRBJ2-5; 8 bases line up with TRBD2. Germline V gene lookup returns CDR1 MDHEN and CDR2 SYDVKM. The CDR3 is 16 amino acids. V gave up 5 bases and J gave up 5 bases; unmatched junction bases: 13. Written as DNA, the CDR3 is TGTGCCAGCAGTCCCGGCGCAGCGGGAGTATCGGAGACCCAGTACTTC. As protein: CASSPGAAGVSETQYF.

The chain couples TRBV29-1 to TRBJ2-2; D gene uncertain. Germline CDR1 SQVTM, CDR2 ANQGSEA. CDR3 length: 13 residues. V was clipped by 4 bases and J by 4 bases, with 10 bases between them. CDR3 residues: CSVGKQFTGELFF. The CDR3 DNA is TGCAGCGTTGGGAAACAATTCACCGGGGAGCTGTTTTTT.